Sequencing of this T cell receptor beta chain was carried out in a study of T cell responses to AZD1222 COVID-19 vaccine. The study, taken as a whole, reports: The donor group comprised mostly white British people and more females; the analysis possibly underestimated clonal diversity.

About this clone: As yet, its antigen is unknown.

CDR1 SQVTM and CDR2 ANQGSEA come from the germline V gene. V was trimmed by 2 bases and J by 6 bases, leaving 13 bases between them. The CDR3 runs 13 residues. Sequencing was performed with immunoSEQ multiplex PCR; in TCRdb, only in-frame clones are kept and a portion is missing. The sample has under 170,000 clones; over 75% are singletons. The receptor was isolated from an adult who received the AZD1222 COVID-19 vaccine. Here the sequenced sample was peripheral blood, taken 28 days after the second AZD1222 dose. The gene calls are TRBV29-1 and TRBJ1-2, with TRBD1 as a possible D gene (5 bases). The CDR3 loop is CSVEYGREDGYTF. In DNA form, the CDR3 reads TGCAGCGTTGAATACGGCAGGGAGGATGGCTACACCTTC.